Following are 20 T cell receptor beta chains from one sample sequenced in a study of blood T cells in healthy people across ages. With a J-beta primer mix and a sample-barcoded 5' primer, a second PCR ran about 7 to 12 cycles. TCRdb re-analysed the 5' RACE reads in MiXCR, keeping a single row per CDR3 protein. The data contain about a million distinct CDR3 sequences, roughly 50% of them seen just once; the ten biggest clones take up under 15%. Sample: blood. These receptors were taken from a man younger than 45 in good health.

CDR3 sequence reads: CSARAGGVDQPQHF. The CDR3 nucleotides are TGCAGTGCTAGGGCGGGGGGCGTAGATCAGCCCCAGCATTTT. J is TRBJ1-5 and V is TRBV20-1; D perhaps matches TRBD1 (6 bases). This CDR3 comprises 14 residues. The V and J ends lost 3 bases and 5 bases respectively, with 14 bases between them. Germline V lookup: CDR1 DFQATT, CDR2 SNEGSKA (reference sequence).

This chain joins TRBV2 and TRBJ2-2; the D gene is possibly TRBD1 (6 bases). The V gene's germline CDR1 is SNHLY and CDR2 FYNNEI. The CDR3 totals 14 residues. V was pared by 7 bases and J by 4 bases, with 13 bases between. CDR3: CASTLGGFTGELFF. The CDR3 coding sequence is TGTGCCAGCACCCTAGGGGGTTTCACCGGGGAGCTGTTTTTT.

This chain links TRBV7-9 with TRBJ2-2; 9 nucleotides line up with TRBD1. The germline V gene has CDR1 SEHNR and CDR2 FQNEAQ (reference sequence). The CDR3 totals 16 residues. V dropped 3 bases and J dropped 5; count of bases not matched to a gene: 7. CDR3 coding DNA: TGTGCCAGCAGCTTCGCAGGACAGGGGAAAACCGGGGAGCTGTTTTTT. Its protein product is CASSFAGQGKTGELFF.

The chain links TRBV25-1 to TRBJ1-1; TRBD1 agrees at 7 bases. V lost 5 bases to trimming and J lost 3 bases; unmatched junction nucleotides: 9. Germline V lookup: CDR1 MGHDK, CDR2 SYGVNS. This CDR3 has 15 residues. As DNA, the CDR3 is TGTGCCAGCAGTTTCTCGCTTCAGGGGGACACTGAAGCTTTCTTT. It is translated as CASSFSLQGDTEAFF.

The chain is built from TRBV5-1 and TRBJ2-5; D is perhaps TRBD1 or TRBD2 (5 bases each). Germline V gives CDR1 SGHRS, CDR2 YFSETQ. V dropped 4 bases and J dropped 3 bases, with 10 bases sitting between them. This CDR3 comprises 13 residues. CDR3 sequence (DNA): TGCGCCAGCAGCGCCGGGACGGAAGAGACCCAGTACTTC. Residues: CASSAGTEETQYF.

The chain couples TRBV19 to TRBJ2-3; unclear D gene. The length of the CDR3 is 17 residues. Trimming stripped 4 bases from V and 3 bases from J, with 20 bases between. Germline lookup yields CDR1 LNHDA and CDR2 SQIVND (reference sequence). This chain's CDR3 is CASSKRSLRLGTDTQYF. In nucleotides, the CDR3 is TGTGCCAGTAGTAAACGGAGCCTCCGGCTCGGGACAGATACGCAGTATTTT.

CDR3 sequence: CASSVQLRETQYF. The CDR3 region has the DNA TGTGCCAGCAGTGTTCAGCTACGGGAGACCCAGTACTTC. The chain links TRBV28 to TRBJ2-5; no definite D call. The CDR3 runs 13 residues. Trimming took 5 bases from V and 5 from J, leaving 12 bases between them. Germline CDR1 and CDR2: MDHEN and SYDVKM.

In this sample, this clonotype turned up a few times. In DNA form, the CDR3 reads TGTGCCAGCAGCCCCCGACAGGGGGCACAGCAAGAGACCCAGTACTTC. Translated, it gives CASSPRQGAQQETQYF. The rearrangement joins TRBV4-2 to TRBJ2-5; 10 bases fit TRBD1. Germline lookup yields CDR1 LGHNA and CDR2 YNFKEQ. With 4 bases clipped from V and 2 bases from J, the junction kept 7 bases outside the gene matches. The CDR3 covers 16 residues.

There are many counts of this clonotype. The V call is TRBV7-2, the J call TRBJ2-3; weak D call: TRBD1 (5 bases). There are 16 residues in the CDR3. Germline V CDR1 and CDR2: SGHTA, FQGNSA. Trimming pared 5 bases from V and 0 bases from J, leaving 15 bases between. The CDR3 nucleotides are TGTGCCAGCAGCCCTACAAGGACATCTAGCACAGATACGCAGTATTTT. This sequence encodes CASSPTRTSSTDTQYF.

The chain recombines TRBV12-3 or TRBV12-4 with TRBJ2-7, with 9 nucleotides matching TRBD2. The trim removed 3 bases at V and 2 bases at J, leaving 2 bases unmatched. The CDR3 covers 14 residues. The CDR3: CASSLERGAYEQYF. Here the CDR3 DNA reads TGTGCCAGCAGTTTGGAGCGGGGGGCCTACGAGCAGTACTTC.

The chain combines TRBV9 with TRBJ2-7, with D perhaps assigned TRBD1 or TRBD2 (5 bases each). Germline V lookup: CDR1 SGDLS, CDR2 YYNGEE. V lost 0 bases, J lost 0 bases, and 10 bases lay in between. The CDR3 sequence is 15 residues long. CDR3 DNA: TGTGCCAGCAGCGTAGCGGGGCCTACCTCCTACGAGCAGTACTTC. As protein: CASSVAGPTSYEQYF.

The genes are TRBV7-2 and TRBJ2-5, with D possibly called TRBD1 or TRBD2 (6 bases each). Germline V CDR1 and CDR2: SGHTA, FQGNSA. Trimming shortened V by 4 bases and J by 1 base, and 13 bases separated the two germline ends. The CDR3 is 15 residues long. The DNA of the CDR3 is TGTGCCAGCAGCTATCCGGGGGCCCTCCAAGAGACCCAGTACTTC. As protein: CASSYPGALQETQYF. Supplemented by reference TRBV7-2 and TRBJ2-5, the full variable domain reads GAGVSQSPSNKVTEKGKDVELRCDPISGHTALYWYRQSLGQGLEFLIYFQGNSAPDKSGLPSDRFSAERTGGSVSTLTIQRTQQEDSAVYLCASSYPGALQETQYFGPGTRLLVL.

This clonotype turned up a few times. The CDR3 DNA reads TGTGCCAGCAGCTTTGAGGGAACCTATGGCTACACCTTC. Translated: CASSFEGTYGYTF. The gene calls are TRBV11-1 and TRBJ1-2; no reliable D call. The CDR3 contains 13 residues. With 3 bases removed from V and 4 bases from J, the gap between germline ends came to 9 bases. Per the germline V gene, CDR1 is SGHAT and CDR2 is FQDESV (reference sequence).

This clonotype occurred a few times. This chain uses TRBV28 with TRBJ1-6; 7 bases map to TRBD1. The ends lost 6 bases at V and 5 bases at J; junction bases unmatched: 7. The CDR3 runs 15 residues. Germline-derived CDR1 and CDR2 are MDHEN and SYDVKM. The CDR3 DNA is TGTGCCAGCAGCGCGATCGACAGGGATAATTCACCCCTCCACTTT. The encoded protein is CASSAIDRDNSPLHF.

This clonotype appeared a few times. The rearrangement links TRBV24-1 to TRBJ2-5, with D tentatively TRBD1 (6 bases). There are 14 residues in the CDR3. Trimming took 3 bases from V and 5 from J, leaving 12 bases between them. Germline CDR1 KGHDR, CDR2 SFDVKD. CDR3 region: CATSDPGQTETQYF. DNA of the CDR3: TGTGCCACCAGTGATCCTGGACAGACGGAGACCCAGTACTTC.

The genes are TRBV11-2 and TRBJ2-1; 12 nucleotides line up with TRBD1. Trimming cost V 5 bases and J 7 bases; bases outside gene matches: 21. Germline CDR1 SGHAT, CDR2 FQNNGV. The CDR3 extends over 20 amino acids. This CDR3 is CASSANWGQGASERENEQFF. The CDR3 coding sequence is TGTGCCAGCAGCGCCAATTGGGGACAGGGGGCTTCGGAGCGCGAAAATGAGCAGTTCTTC.

This clonotype was observed once. The CDR3 coding sequence is TGTGCCAGCGGCTCCGGGACTGACAATACGCAGTATTTT. This gives the protein CASGSGTDNTQYF. The V gene is TRBV28, the J gene TRBJ2-3; D may be TRBD2 (6 bases). The CDR3 sequence is 13 residues long. Germline CDR1 reads MDHEN; CDR2 reads SYDVKM. V lost 8 bases and J 7 bases, leaving 16 bases between the germline ends.

On this clonotype: Germline and junction disagree at one end, which may indicate a read error. J is TRBJ1-2 and V is TRBV30, with D possibly TRBD1 on 6 matching bases. CDR1 and CDR2 from the germline V gene are GTSNPN and SVGIG (reference sequence). The CDR3 is 15 residues long. This CDR3 reads CAWSVRGGRYYDYTF. The DNA of the CDR3 is TGTGCCTGGAGTGTGCGAGGGGGACGCTACTATGACTACACCTTC.

This sequence joins TRBV3-1 and TRBJ2-5; D is perhaps TRBD2 (6 bases). CDR3 length: 14 amino acids. Germline-derived CDR1 and CDR2 are LGHDT and YNNKEL (reference sequence). Deletions cut 5 bases from V and 5 bases from J, with 15 bases between. CDR3 in amino acids: CASSNPTRPETQYF. In DNA form, the CDR3 reads TGTGCCAGCAGCAATCCGACTAGGCCGGAGACCCAGTACTTC.

This clonotype was detected once. J is TRBJ2-5 and V is TRBV4-3; TRBD1 is a possible D gene (5 bases). Germline V gene data show CDR1 as LGHNA and CDR2 as YSLEER. V was shortened by 1 base and J by 11 bases, with 17 bases between the two germline ends. The CDR3 contains 14 residues. CDR3 coding DNA: TGCGCCAGCAGCCAAGGGCGACAGCTTAATGAGCAGTACTTC. Amino acid sequence: CASSQGRQLNEQYF.